The source of this T cell receptor (beta chain) is a study of blood T cell repertoires in COVID-19. This clone was picked up a small number of times. Germline CDR1 MDHEN, CDR2 SYDVKM. The CDR3 spans 18 residues. Trimming at V came to 8 bases and at J to 3 bases, leaving 18 bases not matched to a gene. TCRdb's table, derived via immunoSEQ multiplex PCR, lists solely in-frame clones and lacks some. This sample carries around 360,000 clones, about 90% of them seen once, and the ten largest clones take 2.5% to 3%. This sequence was found in a young woman who had recovered from COVID-19. This chain joins TRBV28 and TRBJ2-7; 11 nucleotides agree with TRBD1. The sequenced material came from PBMCs or T cells enriched from blood (not recorded which). This chain's CDR3 is CASSPSGQGDKKIYEQYF. CDR3 bases: TGTGCCAGCTCCCCCTCGGGACAGGGGGATAAAAAGATCTACGAGCAGTACTTC.